This T cell receptor (beta chain) was sequenced during a study of OX40 agonist ivuxolimab in advanced cancers. The CDR3 runs to 11 residues. V lost 5 bases and J 6 bases, leaving 7 bases between the germline ends. Germline loops: CDR1 SEHNR, CDR2 FQNEAQ (reference sequence). The data were produced by immunoSEQ multiplex PCR, yet TCRdb's version contains in-frame clones alone and is incomplete. The repertoire consists of 50,000 or so clones, with roughly nine tenths occurring once and the leading ten covering approximately 7%. Baseline was the first blood sampling point, followed by cycle 4 day 1 and cycle 7 day 1.

The source was CD4+ or CD8+ T cells sorted from blood, collected in a trial of the OX40 agonist ivuxolimab. V usage is TRBV7-9 and J usage is TRBJ1-1; D call uncertain. The receptor was isolated from an adult with an advanced solid tumor such as melanoma, head and neck, liver or kidney cancer. The CDR3, as DNA: TGTGCCAGCAGCCTCGAAGCTGAAGCTTTCTTT. Protein sequence: CASSLEAEAFF.